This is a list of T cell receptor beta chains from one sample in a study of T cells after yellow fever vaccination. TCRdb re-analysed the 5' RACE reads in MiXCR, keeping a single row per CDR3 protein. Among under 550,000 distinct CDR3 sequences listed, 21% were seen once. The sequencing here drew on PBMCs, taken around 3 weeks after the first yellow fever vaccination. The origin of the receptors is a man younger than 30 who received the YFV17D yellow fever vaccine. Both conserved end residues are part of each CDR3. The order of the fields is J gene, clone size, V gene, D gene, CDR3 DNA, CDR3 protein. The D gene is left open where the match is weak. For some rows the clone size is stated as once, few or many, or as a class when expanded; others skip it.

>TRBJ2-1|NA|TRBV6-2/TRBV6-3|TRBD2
TGTGCCAGCAGTGGGACTAGCATAGGGAATGAGCAGTTCTTC
CASSGTSIGNEQFF
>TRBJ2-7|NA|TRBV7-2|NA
TGTGCCAGCAGCTTTTACGGTCAGGACTACGAGCAGTACTTC
CASSFYGQDYEQYF
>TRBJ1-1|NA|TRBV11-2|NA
TGTGCCAGCAGCTTAGTCCTCCTCTCAGGGCGGACTGAAGCTTTCTTT
CASSLVLLSGRTEAFF
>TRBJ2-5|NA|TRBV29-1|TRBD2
TGCAGCGTTGGCCGCTCAGGGACTAGCGCAGAGACCCAGTACTTC
CSVGRSGTSAETQYF
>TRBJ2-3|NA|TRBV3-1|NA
TGTGCCAGCAGCCAAGATATATCGACCCGCACAGATACGCAGTATTTT
CASSQDISTRTDTQYF
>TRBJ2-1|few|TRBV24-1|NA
TGTGCCACCAGTGATTTACGGATCAATGAGCAGTTCTTC
CATSDLRINEQFF
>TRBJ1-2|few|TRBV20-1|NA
TGCAGTGCTAGAGATCCCCAGTTTCGGGGCTACACCTTC
CSARDPQFRGYTF
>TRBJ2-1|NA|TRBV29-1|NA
TGCAGCGTTGTACGTGGGGGCAACTACAATGAGCAGTTCTTC
CSVVRGGNYNEQFF
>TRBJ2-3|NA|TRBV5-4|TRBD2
TGTGCCAGCAGCTGGTCGGCGGGGGGCACAGATACGCAGTATTTT
CASSWSAGGTDTQYF
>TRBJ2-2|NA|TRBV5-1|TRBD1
TGCGCCAGCAGCTTGAGTCCGGCGCAGGGGGCTAACACCGGGGAGCTGTTTTTT
CASSLSPAQGANTGELFF
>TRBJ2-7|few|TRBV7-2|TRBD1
TGTGCCAGCAGCTTAAGCCGGGACAGCGAGAAGCAGTACTTC
CASSLSRDSEKQYF
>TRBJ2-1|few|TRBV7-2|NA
TGTGCCAGCAGCTTAAGGAGATTAGCGGCTTACAATGAGCAGTTCTTC
CASSLRRLAAYNEQFF
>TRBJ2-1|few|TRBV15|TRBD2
TGTGCCACCAGCACCCAGCGGGGGGGTACATATGAGCAGTTCTTC
CATSTQRGGTYEQFF
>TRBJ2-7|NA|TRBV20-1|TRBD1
TGCAGTGCTAGAGATTGGCCAACTGGACAGGGAAGCTCCTACGAGCAGTACTTC
CSARDWPTGQGSSYEQYF
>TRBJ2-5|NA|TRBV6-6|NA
TGTGCCAGCGGGACCGAGGCGGAGACCCAGTACTTC
CASGTEAETQYF
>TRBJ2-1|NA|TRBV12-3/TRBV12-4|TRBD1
TGTGCCAGCAGTCCAACCGGGACAGGGGTATACAATGAGCAGTTCTTC
CASSPTGTGVYNEQFF
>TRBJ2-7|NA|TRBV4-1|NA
TGCGCCAGCAGCCAAGAAACGTCGGGGGGCCTGTACTACGAGCAGTACTTC
CASSQETSGGLYYEQYF
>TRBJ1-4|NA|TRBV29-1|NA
TGCAGCGCGCGACGGGGGGGCGCTAATGAAAAACTGTTTTTT
CSARRGGANEKLFF
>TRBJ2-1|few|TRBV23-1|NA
TGCGCCAGCAGCACGTTTAAGGGCTGGACCTACAATGAGCAGTTCTTC
CASSTFKGWTYNEQFF
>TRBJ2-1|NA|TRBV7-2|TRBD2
TGTGCCAGCAGCGTCCGAGCGGGGAACTCCTACAATGAGCAGTTCTTC
CASSVRAGNSYNEQFF
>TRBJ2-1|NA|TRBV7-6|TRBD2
TGTGCCAGCAGCTACACGTCACAAACTAGCGGGGGGCCAAACAATGAGCAGTTCTTC
CASSYTSQTSGGPNNEQFF
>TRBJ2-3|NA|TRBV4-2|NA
TGTGCCAGCAGCCCGCTTCGAGCTCTCTTAGACACAGATACGCAGTATTTT
CASSPLRALLDTDTQYF
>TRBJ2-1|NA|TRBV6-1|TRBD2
TGTGCCAGCAGTGGGACTAGCCTCCGGGGGGTCAATGAGCAGTTCTTC
CASSGTSLRGVNEQFF
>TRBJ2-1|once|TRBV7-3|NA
TGTGCCAGCAGCGCGATGGGGGCCGCCACCTTCAATGAGCAGTTCTTC
CASSAMGAATFNEQFF
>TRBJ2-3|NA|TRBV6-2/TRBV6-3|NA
TGTGCCACCGGAGGGGGGGGGTACTTGACGGATACGCAGTATTTT
CATGGGGYLTDTQYF
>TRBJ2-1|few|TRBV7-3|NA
TGTGCCAGCAGCGAAAGTGGTTGGGCAGGAGGAAGTACTGAGCAGTTCTTC
CASSESGWAGGSTEQFF
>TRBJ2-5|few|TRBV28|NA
TGTGCCAGTTCCCGGGACGGAGTCAAAGAGACCCAGTACTTC
CASSRDGVKETQYF
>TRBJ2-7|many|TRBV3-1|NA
TGTGCCAGCAGCCAAGAGGGTCGGGGGTTCATCTCCTACGAGCAGTACTTC
CASSQEGRGFISYEQYF
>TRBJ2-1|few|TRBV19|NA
TGTGCCAGTGGGGCTAATCAGGGGGGATCCTACAATGAGCAGTTCTTC
CASGANQGGSYNEQFF
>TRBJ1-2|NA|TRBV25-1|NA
TGTGCCAGCAGTGAGGTAGGGGGTTATGGCTACACCTTC
CASSEVGGYGYTF
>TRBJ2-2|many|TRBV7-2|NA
TGTGCCAGCAGCTCGCTCGTAGGGGCCACCGGGGAGCTGTTTTTT
CASSSLVGATGELFF
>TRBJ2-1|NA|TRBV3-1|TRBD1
TGTGCCAGCAGCTTCTCCGGGACAGGGCTCCACAATGAGCAGTTCTTC
CASSFSGTGLHNEQFF
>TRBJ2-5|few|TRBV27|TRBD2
TGTGCCAGCAGTTTATGGAGTAGCGGGGCGGGGGTAGAGACCCAGTACTTC
CASSLWSSGAGVETQYF
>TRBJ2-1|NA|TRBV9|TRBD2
TGTGCCAGCAGCCCCTCGGGAGGACTAGCCCCCGAGCAGTTCTTC
CASSPSGGLAPEQFF
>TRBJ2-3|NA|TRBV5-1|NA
TGCGCCAGCAGCTTGGTGCTGTTAGGCACAGATACGCAGTATTTT
CASSLVLLGTDTQYF
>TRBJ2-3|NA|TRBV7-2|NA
TGTGCCAGCAGCTCAGGCCCTTTGTACACAGATACGCAGTATTTT
CASSSGPLYTDTQYF
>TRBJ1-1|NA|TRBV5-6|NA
TGTGCCAGCAGCTTGGTAACAGCCAACACTGAAGCTTTCTTT
CASSLVTANTEAFF
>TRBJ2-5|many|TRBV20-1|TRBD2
TGCAGTGCTAGGACTAGCGGAGAGACCCAGTACTTC
CSARTSGETQYF
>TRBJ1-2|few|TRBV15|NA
TGTGCCACCAGCAGAGATTCAAGGGGGACCGACAATGGCTACACCTTC
CATSRDSRGTDNGYTF
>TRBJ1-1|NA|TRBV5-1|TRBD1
TGCGCCAGCAGCTTGGGACAGGGAATCGCTGAAGCTTTCTTT
CASSLGQGIAEAFF